One T cell receptor beta chain is described in this entry. The sample comes from a study of blood T cell repertoires in COVID-19. Study in general: Sources were T cells, B-cell-depleted T cells, or PBMCs; the material itself was cDNA or gDNA.

V was trimmed by 6 bases and J by 0 bases, leaving 9 bases between them. The CDR3 consists of 14 residues. The germline V gene encodes CDR1 WNHNN and CDR2 SYGVQD (reference sequence). Original handling: Estimated nucleated cell counts came from reference gene primer amplification. Clones were read by immunoSEQ multiplex PCR, and TCRdb kept only the in-frame ones, dropping some. V, J and clone size derive from that table, while D and trimming were established from the DNA sequence. Among 150,000 to 200,000 clones, roughly 88% were seen once, and the ten largest hold roughly 9.2%. Material for sequencing was peripheral blood. This chain joins TRBV10-1 and TRBJ1-5; TRBD1 is a possible D gene (5 bases). The origin of this receptor is a woman of 80 years or more with acute or convalescent COVID-19. This CDR3 is CASRTVYSNQPQHF. The CDR3 bases are TGCGCCAGCAGGACAGTTTATAGCAATCAGCCCCAGCATTTT.